This TCR beta chain stems from a study of T cells after yellow fever vaccination. The authors made TCR cDNA by 5'RACE template switching, adding a universal primer site and UMIs. TCRdb passed the 5' RACE reads through MiXCR, listing each CDR3 protein once. This sample has some 340,000 distinct CDR3 sequences, with 9.5% to 12% found just once. Study results and caveats: The appearance of a small share of clonotypes in both CD4 and CD8 compartments was observed.

V lost 0 bases to trimming and J lost 8 bases, with 21 bases between them. The germline V gene has CDR1 SGHRS and CDR2 YFSETQ. The CDR3 runs 16 residues. The table lists this clonotype with a few counts. Its specificity is not known. Sequencing was performed on CD4+ T cells sorted from PBMCs, taken 45 days after the yellow fever booster vaccination. This rearrangement joins TRBV5-1 to TRBJ2-7; D may be TRBD1 (5 bases). This TCR was sampled from a man between 18 and 35 years old who received the YFV17D yellow fever vaccine. Here the CDR3 reads CASSLATGPLDGKQYF. CDR3 sequence (DNA): TGCGCCAGCAGCTTGGCCACAGGCCCCCTGGATGGAAAGCAGTACTTC. The full variable domain, in which reference TRBV5-1 and TRBJ2-7 provide the parts outside the CDR3, is KAGVTQTPRYLIKTRGQQVTLSCSPISGHRSVSWYQQTPGQGLQFLFEYFSETQRNKGNFPGRFSGRQFSNSRSEMNVSTLELGDSALYLCASSLATGPLDGKQYFGPGTRLTVT.